This T cell receptor beta chain was identified in a study of T cell responses to AZD1222 COVID-19 vaccine. Points from the study as a whole: Baseline serology detected seropositivity in only a handful of AZD1222 recipients. Recipients of two AZD1222 doses showed rising Spike-specific TCR breadth and depth.

With regard to this clone: Antigen unknown.

The data were produced by immunoSEQ multiplex PCR, yet TCRdb's version contains in-frame clones alone and is incomplete. The table has 120,000 or so clones, approximately 90% seen once; the top ten hold 13% to 15%. CDR1 is GTSNPN, CDR2 SVGIG, per germline (reference sequence). The length of the CDR3 is 15 residues. V was shortened by 0 bases and J by 3 bases, with 15 bases between the two germline ends. Sequencing used peripheral blood, obtained on day 0 of AZD1222 vaccination. This chain links TRBV30 with TRBJ2-7, with D hard to call. The sequence derives from an adult in good health. CDR3 amino acids: CAWSVYGFGSYEQYF. CDR3 nucleotide sequence: TGTGCCTGGAGTGTATATGGGTTTGGAAGCTACGAGCAGTACTTC.